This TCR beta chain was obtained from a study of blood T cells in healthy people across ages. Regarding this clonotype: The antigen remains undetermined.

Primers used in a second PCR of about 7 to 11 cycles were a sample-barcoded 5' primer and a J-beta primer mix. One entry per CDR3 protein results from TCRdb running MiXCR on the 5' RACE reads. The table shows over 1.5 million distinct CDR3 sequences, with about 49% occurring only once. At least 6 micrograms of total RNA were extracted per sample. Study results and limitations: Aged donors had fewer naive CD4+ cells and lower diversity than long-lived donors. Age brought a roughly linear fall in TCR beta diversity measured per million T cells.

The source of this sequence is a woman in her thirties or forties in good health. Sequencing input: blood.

The DNA for the CDR3 is TGCAGTGCTTCCGGGACAGGGGTCAATCAGCCCCAGCATTTT. The encoded protein is CSASGTGVNQPQHF. This chain uses TRBV20-1 with TRBJ1-5; TRBD1 aligns across 10 bases. The CDR3 loop spans 14 amino acids. The ends lost 5 bases at V and 3 bases at J; junction bases unmatched: 4. Germline CDR1 and CDR2: DFQATT and SNEGSKA (reference sequence).